Each of the 29 T cell receptor beta chains below was sequenced from the same sample in a study of a mutant IDH1 vaccine in newly diagnosed glioma. Profiled with immunoSEQ multiplex PCR; TCRdb holds only in-frame clones, not every one. Of fewer than 40,000 clones in the sample, around 78% are singletons; the top ten hold 5.5%. These receptors have no known antigen. Time point meaning: week 5, during vaccination. Each vaccine dose was 300 ug of mutant IDH1 20-mer peptide, with topical imiquimod. The sample in question was PBMCs, obtained from a glioma patient whose treatment included an IDH1 peptide vaccine. The receptor source for this set is a middle-aged man with glioma.

V is TRBV27 and J is TRBJ1-6; D is possibly TRBD1 (6 bases). The V end was cut by 1 base, the J end by 4 bases, with 8 bases between. The CDR3 runs to 15 residues. Germline assignment: CDR1 MNHEY and CDR2 SMNVEV (reference sequence). The CDR3, as DNA: TGTGCCAGCAGTTTATGGGGGCCATATAATTCACCCCTCCACTTT. Protein sequence: CASSLWGPYNSPLHF.

The chain couples TRBV5-8 to TRBJ1-1; 7 nucleotides match TRBD1. The CDR3 loop spans 15 amino acids. Unmatched junction bases numbered 4, after V lost 1 base and J lost 1 base. From germline, CDR1 is SGHTS and CDR2 YDEGEE. CDR3 nucleotide sequence: TGTGCCAGCAGCTTGATGGGACAGACGAACACTGAAGCTTTCTTT. Residues: CASSLMGQTNTEAFF.

V is TRBV6-1 and J is TRBJ2-1; no clear D gene. Trimming left V 7 bases short and J 5 bases short, with 9 bases between. The CDR3 totals 12 residues. Germline loops: CDR1 MNHNS, CDR2 SASEGT. The CDR3 coding sequence is TGTGCCAGCAAATGGGAAAACAATGAGCAGTTCTTC. Translation gives CASKWENNEQFF.

As for this clone: One junction end disagrees with the germline gene, perhaps due to a read error. The chain employs TRBV27 and TRBJ2-3; D remains ambiguous. The CDR3 is 14 amino acids. Germline CDR1 reads MNHEY; CDR2 reads SMNVEV (reference sequence). DNA for the CDR3: TGTGCCAGCAGTCTATCCTCTCCCGTCGATACGCAGTATTTT. Its translation: CASSLSSPVDTQYF.

The chain carries TRBV4-1 and TRBJ2-3; D is ambiguous. There are 14 residues in the CDR3. Per the germline V gene, CDR1 is MGHRA and CDR2 is YSYEKL. With 2 bases removed from V and 2 bases from J, the gap between germline ends came to 8 bases. CDR3 loop: CASSQTGLTDTQYF. CDR3 DNA: TGCGCCAGCAGCCAAACGGGCCTCACAGATACGCAGTATTTT.

In the case of this clone: Within the sample, other DNA sequences also encode this same CDR3. The chain has TRBV5-1 and TRBJ1-1, with a tentative D call TRBD1 (5 bases). Germline CDR1 SGHRS, CDR2 YFSETQ. The CDR3 is 14 amino acids. V shed 2 bases and J shed 0 bases, with 8 bases lying between them. The CDR3 coding sequence is TGCGCCAGCAGCTTAGGGACGGTGAACACTGAAGCTTTCTTT. This translates into CASSLGTVNTEAFF.

This chain links TRBV2 with TRBJ2-7; 9 bases map to TRBD1. Per germline, CDR1 SNHLY and CDR2 FYNNEI. The CDR3 is 14 residues long. V lost 1 base to trimming and J lost 3 bases; unmatched junction nucleotides: 1. This chain's CDR3 is CASSEGTGDYEQYF. DNA for the CDR3: TGTGCCAGCAGTGAAGGGACAGGGGACTACGAGCAGTACTTC.

J is TRBJ2-7 and V is TRBV15; 8 nucleotides agree with TRBD1. V lost 5 bases, J lost 6 bases, and 9 bases stayed unmatched. CDR1 and CDR2 from the germline V gene are LNHNV and YYDKDF (reference sequence). The CDR3 consists of 14 residues. CDR3 in amino acids: CATSDAQGAGEQYF. CDR3 nucleotides: TGTGCCACCAGCGATGCCCAGGGGGCCGGCGAGCAGTACTTC.

This chain links TRBV5-1 with TRBJ1-2, with TRBD1 matching over 7 bases. Germline V gene lookup returns CDR1 SGHRS and CDR2 YFSETQ. The CDR3 is 13 amino acids. The junction had 4 bases not matched to a gene; V was cut back by 3 bases and J by 5 bases. CDR3 sequence reads: CASSSEQGYGYTF. The CDR3 nucleotides are TGCGCCAGCAGCTCAGAACAGGGGTATGGCTACACCTTC.

This clone was seen a handful of times. The chain links TRBV7-9 to TRBJ1-1, with D uncertain. In germline, CDR1 is SEHNR, CDR2 FQNEAQ (reference sequence). The CDR3 extends over 12 amino acids. Trimming took off 1 base at V and 8 bases at J, with 8 bases between the two ends. The CDR3, as DNA: TGTGCCAGCAGCTTAGTCCCCCAGGAAGCTTTCTTT. It specifies CASSLVPQEAFF.

The chain links TRBV5-1 to TRBJ2-7; no clear D. Trimming removed 3 bases at V and 6 bases at J, with 19 bases between. Germline assignment: CDR1 SGHRS and CDR2 YFSETQ. The CDR3 contains 15 residues. The CDR3 loop is CASSSHRTSASEQYF. In DNA, the CDR3 is TGCGCCAGCAGCTCTCACCGGACCAGCGCCAGCGAGCAGTACTTC.

The rearrangement links TRBV6-5 to TRBJ2-7; the D gene is possibly TRBD1 (5 bases). This CDR3 has 14 residues. Germline V gene data show CDR1 as MNHEY and CDR2 as SVGAGI. The germline V and J ends were trimmed by 2 bases and 4 bases, with 12 bases remaining between them. Here the CDR3 DNA reads TGTGCCAGCAGTTACGTTGGTAGGGGTTACGAGCAGTACTTC. Protein: CASSYVGRGYEQYF.

The chain has TRBV5-1 and TRBJ1-1, with D possibly TRBD1 on 5 matching bases. The CDR3 is 14 amino acids. Germline V gives CDR1 SGHRS, CDR2 YFSETQ. Trimming pared 3 bases from V and 4 bases from J, leaving 13 bases between. CDR3 sequence reads: CASSSPGGGTEAFF. The DNA of the CDR3 is TGCGCCAGCAGCTCGCCGGGCGGGGGCACTGAAGCTTTCTTT.

This clone was counted only a few times. The chain is built from TRBV10-3 and TRBJ2-7; D call uncertain. This CDR3 region has 13 residues. V was clipped by 7 bases and J by 7 bases, with 17 bases between them. CDR1 and CDR2 from the germline V gene are ENHRY and SYGVKD. The CDR3 loop reads CAINPGFTVEQYF. CDR3 coding DNA: TGTGCCATCAACCCAGGCTTTACGGTGGAGCAGTACTTC.

This clone was picked up one time. V and J are TRBV2 and TRBJ2-7, with TRBD1 matching over 9 bases. Germline-derived CDR1 and CDR2 are SNHLY and FYNNEI. V lost 5 bases, J lost 2 bases, and 4 bases stayed unmatched. The length of the CDR3 is 14 residues. The chain's CDR3 is CASSWDREPYEQYF. For the CDR3, the DNA is TGTGCCAGCAGTTGGGACAGGGAGCCCTACGAGCAGTACTTC.

This sequence joins TRBV19 and TRBJ2-7; D perhaps matches TRBD1 (5 bases). Trimming pared 1 base from V and 6 bases from J, leaving 13 bases between. The germline CDR1 and CDR2 sequences are LNHDA and SQIVND (reference sequence). CDR3 length equals 14 residues. CDR3 region: CASSIAGQGGEQYF. CDR3 DNA sequence: TGTGCCAGTAGTATAGCGGGTCAGGGCGGCGAGCAGTACTTC. Full variable domain (outside the CDR3, taken from reference TRBV19 and TRBJ2-7): DGGITQSPKYLFRKEGQNVTLSCEQNLNHDAMYWYRQDPGQGLRLIYYSQIVNDFQKGDIAEGYSVSREKKESFPLTVTSAQKNPTAFYLCASSIAGQGGEQYFGPGTRLTVT.

CDR3 coding DNA: TGTGCCAGTAGGGCCAGGGGTAGGGAGACCCAGTACTTC. Its translation is CASRARGRETQYF. The chain recombines TRBV19 with TRBJ2-5; the D gene is possibly TRBD1 (6 bases). This CDR3 region has 13 residues. The V gene lost 6 bases and the J gene lost 5 bases, with 13 bases spanning the gap. Germline CDR1 and CDR2: LNHDA and SQIVND (reference sequence).

A few counts support this clone. The rearrangement links TRBV13 to TRBJ1-4; D not resolved. Trimming took off 8 bases at V and 4 bases at J, with 17 bases between the two ends. Germline V gives CDR1 PRHDT, CDR2 FYEKMQ (reference sequence). There are 15 residues in the CDR3. CDR3 amino acids: CASSKRGPYNEKLFF. CDR3 DNA sequence: TGTGCCAGCTCGAAAAGAGGTCCTTATAATGAAAAACTGTTTTTT.

The count of this clone is one. The chain joins TRBV5-5 to TRBJ2-1, with D hard to call. CDR3 size: 13 residues. Trimming took 1 base from V and 2 from J, leaving 4 bases between them. In germline, CDR1 is SGHKS, CDR2 YYEKEE (reference sequence). Here the CDR3 reads CASSLLPYNEQFF. As DNA, the CDR3 is TGTGCCAGCAGCTTGCTCCCCTACAATGAGCAGTTCTTC.

There are a few counts of this clone. This chain links TRBV29-1 with TRBJ1-1; the D is unclear. This CDR3 is 11 amino acids long. In germline, CDR1 is SQVTM, CDR2 ANQGSEA. V gave up 6 bases and J gave up 11 bases, with 16 bases separating them. Here the CDR3 DNA reads TGCAGCGTAAGTGTTGGAGTGCATGCTTTCTTT. This translates into CSVSVGVHAFF.

The V and J genes are TRBV2 and TRBJ2-7; D is undetermined. The CDR3 has 17 residues. V lost 9 bases and J lost 4, with 28 bases in between. The germline CDR1 and CDR2 sequences are SNHLY and FYNNEI. CDR3 in amino acids: CASSYPTRGLERYEQYF. CDR3 coding DNA: TGTGCCAGTTCCTACCCGACCCGTGGGCTAGAAAGGTACGAGCAGTACTTC.

The chain employs TRBV5-4 and TRBJ1-2; maybe TRBD1 (5 bases). The V end was cut by 3 bases, the J end by 5 bases, with 17 bases between. The germline V gene encodes CDR1 SGHNT and CDR2 YYREEE (reference sequence). CDR3 length: 15 amino acids. CDR3 in DNA: TGTGCCAGCAGCTCCGGACTGGGGACGGGTTATGGCTACACCTTC. Translating it yields CASSSGLGTGYGYTF.

The chain carries TRBV29-1 and TRBJ1-2; D gene unclear. The length of the CDR3 is 10 residues. From germline, CDR1 is SQVTM and CDR2 ANQGSEA. Between the trimmed V and J ends, which lost 4 bases and 7 bases, there was a span of 7 bases. DNA of the CDR3: TGCAGCGTTGCTGACCCTGGCTACACCTTC. Translating gives CSVADPGYTF.

This clone was observed a few times. The chain links TRBV7-9 to TRBJ1-1; possible D gene TRBD1, 5 bases. V dropped 3 bases and J dropped 2 bases, with 10 bases sitting between them. Germline CDR1 reads SEHNR; CDR2 reads FQNEAQ (reference sequence). The CDR3 covers 14 residues. The CDR3 region has the DNA TGTGCCAGCAGCTTCCTTACAGGTAACACTGAAGCTTTCTTT. Residues: CASSFLTGNTEAFF.

The table lists this clone with a few counts. The chain employs TRBV7-3 and TRBJ2-5; 9 bases align to TRBD2. This CDR3 is 15 amino acids long. The V gene end was trimmed by 5 bases and the J gene end by 4 bases; junction bases not matched to a gene: 8. Germline V gives CDR1 SGHTA, CDR2 FQGTGA. CDR3 in amino acids: CASSEGAGGGETQYF. Written as DNA, the CDR3 is TGTGCCAGCAGCGAGGGAGCGGGGGGAGGAGAGACCCAGTACTTC.

The chain couples TRBV5-8 to TRBJ2-3; TRBD2 matches 16 bases. The CDR3 consists of 17 residues. Per germline, CDR1 SGHTS and CDR2 YDEGEE. The J segment lost 4 bases and the V segment lost 4 bases, leaving 6 bases of the junction unmatched. The chain's CDR3 is CASSPGTSGGAADTQYF. CDR3 DNA: TGTGCCAGCAGCCCAGGGACTAGCGGGGGGGCTGCAGATACGCAGTATTTT.

This sequence joins TRBV27 and TRBJ1-6, with D possibly being TRBD1 (5 bases). V was trimmed by 6 bases and J by 14 bases, leaving 20 bases between them. CDR3 length: 14 residues. Germline values: CDR1 MNHEY, CDR2 SMNVEV (reference sequence). CDR3 nucleotides: TGTGCCAGCAGCGGGGGAGCCGCCCAGAAGGCCCTCCACTTT. It encodes CASSGGAAQKALHF.

The CDR3 spells CAAGVSGELFF. For the CDR3, the DNA is TGTGCCGCAGGGGTCTCCGGGGAGCTGTTTTTT. The gene calls are TRBV6-5 and TRBJ2-2; tentatively, D is TRBD1 (6 bases). Germline assignment: CDR1 MNHEY and CDR2 SVGAGI. V was shortened by 11 bases and J by 6 bases, with 10 bases between the two germline ends. The CDR3 is 11 residues long.

The chain couples TRBV20-1 to TRBJ1-2; no clear D gene. In germline, CDR1 is DFQATT, CDR2 SNEGSKA (reference sequence). Trimming took 3 bases from V and 4 from J, leaving 6 bases between them. There are 11 residues in the CDR3. The CDR3 here is CSASGGYGYTF. The CDR3 DNA reads TGCAGTGCTAGTGGCGGCTATGGCTACACCTTC.